This T cell receptor (beta chain) stems from a study of blood T cells in healthy people across ages. In each sample, at least 6.5 million PBMCs were isolated. Note on this clonotype: Germline is not matched at one junction end, which may reflect a read error.

Through a sample-barcoded 5' primer and a J-beta primer mix, a second PCR was run for roughly 6 to 12 cycles. Sequencing recovered at least 2.5 million CDR3-containing paired-end reads from each sample. One entry per CDR3 protein results from TCRdb running MiXCR on the 5' RACE reads. The table lists under 1,100,000 distinct CDR3 sequences, approximately 25% of them singletons. Germline V CDR1 and CDR2: SGHAT, FQDESV (reference sequence). The length of the CDR3 is 15 residues. These same records also appear under a second study, on T cells of mothers and their children.

Sequenced input: blood. The chain uses TRBV11-1 and TRBJ2-7; D could derive from TRBD1 or TRBD2 (5 bases each). The TCR sequence derives from a girl aged 2 to 9 in good health. The chain's CDR3 is CACSLVTQGEYEQYF. The DNA of the CDR3 is TGTGCCTGCAGCTTAGTTACGCAAGGGGAGTACGAGCAGTACTTC.